What follows are 17 T cell receptor beta chains derived from one specimen sequenced in a study of cytomegalovirus exposure and HLA in healthy donors listed by TCRdb under 2017. Library generation was performed with the immunoSEQ multiplex PCR assay. The multiplex PCR relied on a mix of 60 forward primers for TCR Vbeta segments and 13 reverse primers for TCR Jbeta segments. TCRdb carries this immuneACCESS record with in-frame sequences only. Its versions omit some clonotypes, under half of them owing to an unresolved V gene in the studies checked, with the rest unexplained. The sample table holds 130,000 to 150,000 clones, of which 76% were seen once. Approximately 4% of the sample comes from the top ten. The specimen was PBMCs. The receptors originated from a man aged 18-30 years in good health and CMV-seronegative.

The chain carries TRBV7-7 and TRBJ2-5; 11 positions agree with TRBD1. CDR1 and CDR2 from the germline V gene are SSHAT and FNYEAQ (reference sequence). The V gene end was trimmed by 5 bases and the J gene end by 4 bases; junction bases not matched to a gene: 6. The CDR3 loop spans 15 amino acids. CDR3 sequence (DNA): TGTGCCAGCAGCGAGGCTGGGACAGGGGGAGAGACCCAGTACTTC. Its translation: CASSEAGTGGETQYF.

This sequence joins TRBV7-3 and TRBJ2-3, with D perhaps TRBD2 (5 bases). The CDR3 is 14 amino acids. Between the trimmed V and J ends, which lost 2 bases and 4 bases, there was a span of 10 bases. CDR1 is SGHTA, CDR2 FQGTGA, per germline. CDR3 amino acids: CASSLASIADTQYF. CDR3 DNA: TGTGCCAGCAGCTTAGCTAGCATCGCAGATACGCAGTATTTT. Full variable domain (rest looked up from reference TRBV7-3 and TRBJ2-3): GAGVSQTPSNKVTEKGKYVELRCDPISGHTALYWYRQSLGQGPEFLIYFQGTGAADDSGLPNDRFFAVRPEGSVSTLKIQRTERGDSAVYLCASSLASIADTQYFGPGTRLTVL.

The chain joins TRBV11-2 to TRBJ2-7; a weak D match, TRBD2 (7 bases). The V end lost 5 bases, the J end lost 4 bases, and 21 bases lay between the germline ends. This CDR3 has 16 amino acids. CDR1 and CDR2 (germline): SGHAT, FQNNGV. The DNA for the CDR3 is TGTGCCAGCAGCCTCCAGCTGGCAGGGGAGGGTTACGAGCAGTACTTC. This codes for CASSLQLAGEGYEQYF.

This chain uses TRBV5-4 with TRBJ2-3; D might be TRBD2 (6 bases). The CDR3 extends over 15 amino acids. Germline V lookup: CDR1 SGHNT, CDR2 YYREEE (reference sequence). V lost 4 bases to trimming and J lost 2 bases, with 14 bases between them. CDR3 amino acids: CASSVKLANTDTQYF. DNA for the CDR3: TGTGCCAGCAGCGTGAAACTAGCCAACACAGATACGCAGTATTTT.

This chain links TRBV5-1 with TRBJ1-1; D possibly corresponds to TRBD1 (5 bases). The CDR3 totals 14 residues. The germline V gene encodes CDR1 SGHRS and CDR2 YFSETQ. V was pared by 0 bases and J by 2 bases, with 8 bases between. CDR3 amino acids: CASSLGGFNTEAFF. The CDR3 DNA is TGCGCCAGCAGCTTGGGGGGCTTTAACACTGAAGCTTTCTTT.

In its sample, this clone was seen a few times. V is TRBV1 and J is TRBJ2-1; TRBD1 reflects the table's D call only, with no check against the DNA. TRBV1 is assigned pseudogene status. The CDR3 extends over 12 amino acids. The CDR3 protein is CTTKGHLSEQFF. CDR3 DNA sequence: TGCACGACAAAGGGGCATCTTAGTGAGCAGTTCTTC.

The V call is TRBV9, the J call TRBJ2-1; 7 bases match TRBD2. The CDR3 covers 13 residues. The trim removed 0 bases at V and 9 bases at J, leaving 3 bases unmatched. CDR1 and CDR2 (germline): SGDLS, YYNGEE. CDR3 amino acids: CASSVGLAPEQFF. DNA of the CDR3: TGTGCCAGCAGCGTAGGACTAGCCCCTGAGCAGTTCTTC.

The V gene is TRBV6-1, the J gene TRBJ2-7; unclear D gene. Germline CDR1 is MNHNS and CDR2 is SASEGT. The CDR3 loop spans 13 amino acids. The germline V and J ends were trimmed by 3 bases and 3 bases, with 9 bases remaining between them. The CDR3 loop is CASSDPTVYEQYF. The DNA for the CDR3 is TGTGCCAGCAGTGACCCGACTGTCTACGAGCAGTACTTC.

The CDR3 coding sequence is TGTGCCAGCAGTTTGGGGACAGGGGGTGTGTCAGATACGCAGTATTTT. It is translated as CASSLGTGGVSDTQYF. This chain links TRBV28 with TRBJ2-3; TRBD1 agrees at 11 bases. Germline V gene data show CDR1 as MDHEN and CDR2 as SYDVKM. V gave up 3 bases and J gave up 4 bases; unmatched junction bases: 6. This CDR3 region has 16 residues.

Only a few counts were recorded for this clone. J is TRBJ1-2 and V is TRBV28, with 8 bases aligning to TRBD1. The V gene's germline CDR1 is MDHEN and CDR2 SYDVKM. The CDR3 is 13 residues long. V was clipped by 6 bases and J by 8 bases; unmatched bases: 8. The CDR3 sequence: CASRIDRGEGYTF. Written as DNA, the CDR3 is TGTGCCAGCAGGATCGACAGGGGAGAAGGCTACACCTTC.

In its sample, this clone was seen a few times. The chain combines TRBV5-1 with TRBJ2-1; 13 bases match TRBD2. CDR1 and CDR2 from the germline V gene are SGHRS and YFSETQ. The CDR3 length is 16 residues. V lost 4 bases, J lost 5 bases, and 6 bases stayed unmatched. As DNA, the CDR3 is TGCGCCAGCAGCCGTCGACTAGCGGGAGGAGACAATGAGCAGTTCTTC. Residues: CASSRRLAGGDNEQFF. The complete variable domain, with remaining parts taken from reference TRBV5-1 and TRBJ2-1, reads KAGVTQTPRYLIKTRGQQVTLSCSPISGHRSVSWYQQTPGQGLQFLFEYFSETQRNKGNFPGRFSGRQFSNSRSEMNVSTLELGDSALYLCASSRRLAGGDNEQFFGPGTRLTVL.

The rearrangement joins TRBV5-1 to TRBJ2-3, with TRBD1 matching 9 bases. The CDR3 extends over 17 amino acids. With V trimmed by 4 bases and J by 0 bases, 9 bases remained unmatched. The germline gives CDR1 SGHRS, CDR2 YFSETQ. CDR3 loop: CASSPTDRGDSTDTQYF. The CDR3 coding sequence is TGCGCCAGCAGCCCCACTGACAGGGGGGATAGCACAGATACGCAGTATTTT.

The chain has TRBV10-1 and TRBJ1-1; 10 bases map to TRBD1. Germline V gene sequence: CDR1 WNHNN, CDR2 SYGVQD (reference sequence). The ends lost 5 bases at V and 7 bases at J; junction bases unmatched: 7. The CDR3 is 14 residues long. CDR3: CASSPGTGDGEAFF. In nucleotides, the CDR3 is TGCGCCAGCAGTCCCGGGACAGGGGACGGTGAAGCTTTCTTT.

The chain couples TRBV2 to TRBJ1-5; TRBD1 might be the D (6 bases). V lost 6 bases and J 2 bases, leaving 17 bases between the germline ends. From germline, CDR1 is SNHLY and CDR2 FYNNEI. The CDR3 length is 16 residues. In nucleotides, the CDR3 is TGTGCCAGCAGAGAGCCGGGACAAGAGGGCAATCAGCCCCAGCATTTT. As protein: CASREPGQEGNQPQHF.

In this sample, this clone turned up a few times. V gene TRBV28 combines with J gene TRBJ2-1; 9 nucleotides line up with TRBD1. Germline-derived CDR1 and CDR2 are MDHEN and SYDVKM. The J segment lost 6 bases and the V segment lost 2 bases, leaving 8 bases of the junction unmatched. CDR3 length: 16 amino acids. CDR3: CASSLIRRQGGNEQFF. Written as DNA, the CDR3 is TGTGCCAGCAGTTTAATAAGGAGACAGGGGGGCAATGAGCAGTTCTTC. The variable domain in full, with the rest retrieved from reference TRBV28 and TRBJ2-1, is DVKVTQSSRYLVKRTGEKVFLECVQDMDHENMFWYRQDPGLGLRLIYFSYDVKMKEKGDIPEGYSVSREKKERFSLILESASTNQTSMYLCASSLIRRQGGNEQFFGPGTRLTVL.

J is TRBJ2-2 and V is TRBV18, with 7 bases fitting TRBD2. From germline, CDR1 is KGHSH and CDR2 LQKENI. The CDR3 covers 15 residues. V gave up 2 bases and J gave up 3 bases; unmatched junction bases: 3. CDR3 coding DNA: TGTGCCAGCTCACCAACTAGCGTAGACACCGGGGAGCTGTTTTTT. Translation gives CASSPTSVDTGELFF.

This clone is a singleton in its sample. The V gene is TRBV9, the J gene TRBJ1-3; 7 bases are a match to TRBD1. The CDR3 consists of 16 residues. V was pared by 4 bases and J by 0 bases, with 7 bases of the junction left unmatched. The germline V gene encodes CDR1 SGDLS and CDR2 YYNGEE. CDR3 sequence: CASSQQGTASGNTIYF. The DNA for the CDR3 is TGTGCCAGCAGCCAACAAGGGACAGCCTCTGGAAACACCATATATTTT.